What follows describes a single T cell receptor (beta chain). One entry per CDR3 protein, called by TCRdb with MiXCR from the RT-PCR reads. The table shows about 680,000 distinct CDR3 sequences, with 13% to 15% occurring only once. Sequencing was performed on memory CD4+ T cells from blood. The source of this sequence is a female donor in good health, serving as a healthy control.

In DNA form, the CDR3 reads TGTGCCAGTAGTCCACAGAGGGGATATGGCTACACCTTC. Translated, it gives CASSPQRGYGYTF. This chain connects TRBV19 to TRBJ1-2, with D possibly being TRBD1 (5 bases). The CDR3 runs to 13 residues. Germline lookup yields CDR1 LNHDA and CDR2 SQIVND (reference sequence). V dropped 5 bases and J dropped 5 bases, with 12 bases sitting between them.